This T cell receptor (beta chain) emerged from a study of T-cell reconstitution after alpha-beta-depleted transplantation in children. Findings of the study overall: Certain patients had high TCRbeta diversity at day 60, and it came from recipient T cells and thymic progenitors that survived. Newly produced T cells mostly provided counts and TCRbeta diversity after one year, as hyperexpanded clones declined.

A library of TCRbeta sequences, prepared with unique molecular identifiers, was generated. Using its own MiXCR run on the PCR reads, TCRdb lists one record per CDR3 protein. The data contain 750,000 to 950,000 distinct CDR3 sequences, roughly 15% of them singletons. With regard to this clonotype: Its antigen remains unknown.

The material sequenced was PBMCs, mostly from graft donor cells, taken 360 days after TCRalphabeta/CD19-depleted stem cell transplant. This receptor was taken from a male patient under 18 who had a stem cell transplant for acute lymphoblastic leukemia, so the T cells may come from the graft donor.

The CDR3 DNA follows: TGTGCCAGCAGAGAGGGGGCGATCAACACAGATACGCAGTATTTT. Encoded protein: CASREGAINTDTQYF. The rearrangement uses TRBV28 and TRBJ2-3, with 7 bases matching TRBD1. The trim removed 6 bases at V and 2 bases at J, leaving 8 bases unmatched. The CDR3 is 15 residues long. Germline CDR1 and CDR2: MDHEN and SYDVKM. Complete variable domain (other parts from reference TRBV28 and TRBJ2-3): DVKVTQSSRYLVKRTGEKVFLECVQDMDHENMFWYRQDPGLGLRLIYFSYDVKMKEKGDIPEGYSVSREKKERFSLILESASTNQTSMYLCASREGAINTDTQYFGPGTRLTVL.